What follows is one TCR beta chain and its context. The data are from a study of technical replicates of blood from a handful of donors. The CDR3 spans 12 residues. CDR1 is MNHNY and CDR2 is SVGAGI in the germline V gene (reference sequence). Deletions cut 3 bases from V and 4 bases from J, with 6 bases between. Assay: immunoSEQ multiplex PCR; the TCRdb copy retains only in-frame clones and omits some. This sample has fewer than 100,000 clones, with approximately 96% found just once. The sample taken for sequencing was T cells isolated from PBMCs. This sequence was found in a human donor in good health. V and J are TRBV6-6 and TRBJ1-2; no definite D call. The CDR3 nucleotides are TGTGCCAGCAGTTATCTGAGCTATGGCTACACCTTC. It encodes CASSYLSYGYTF.